This section outlines one TCR beta chain sequence together with its context. These data come from a study of blood T cell repertoires in COVID-19. Study in general: Acute and convalescent COVID-19 specimens originated in the United States, Italy and Spain. PBMCs, B-cell-depleted T cells, or T cells were the source of the cDNA or gDNA that made up the material.

Patients at the Seattle site were enrolled during active infection and followed longitudinally. V lost 5 bases, J lost 3 bases, and 5 bases stayed unmatched. Per the germline V gene, CDR1 is KGHDR and CDR2 is SFDVKD. The CDR3 totals 15 residues. As handled by the study authors: Amplification with reference gene primers provided the estimates of nucleated cell counts. Using immunoSEQ multiplex PCR, the repertoire was profiled, and TCRdb retains in-frame clones only, with some absent. Clone size and V and J calls were adopted from that table, with D and trimming inferred from the DNA. Of tens of thousands of clones in the sample, 65% to 90% were seen once.

The sequenced material came from peripheral blood. The chain uses TRBV24-1 and TRBJ1-4; 7 positions match TRBD1. This TCR was sampled from a man aged 50 to 59 with COVID-19, enrolled during active disease. The CDR3 sequence: CATSAKGAANEKLFF. The CDR3 nucleotides are TGTGCCACCAGTGCCAAGGGGGCAGCTAATGAAAAACTGTTTTTT.